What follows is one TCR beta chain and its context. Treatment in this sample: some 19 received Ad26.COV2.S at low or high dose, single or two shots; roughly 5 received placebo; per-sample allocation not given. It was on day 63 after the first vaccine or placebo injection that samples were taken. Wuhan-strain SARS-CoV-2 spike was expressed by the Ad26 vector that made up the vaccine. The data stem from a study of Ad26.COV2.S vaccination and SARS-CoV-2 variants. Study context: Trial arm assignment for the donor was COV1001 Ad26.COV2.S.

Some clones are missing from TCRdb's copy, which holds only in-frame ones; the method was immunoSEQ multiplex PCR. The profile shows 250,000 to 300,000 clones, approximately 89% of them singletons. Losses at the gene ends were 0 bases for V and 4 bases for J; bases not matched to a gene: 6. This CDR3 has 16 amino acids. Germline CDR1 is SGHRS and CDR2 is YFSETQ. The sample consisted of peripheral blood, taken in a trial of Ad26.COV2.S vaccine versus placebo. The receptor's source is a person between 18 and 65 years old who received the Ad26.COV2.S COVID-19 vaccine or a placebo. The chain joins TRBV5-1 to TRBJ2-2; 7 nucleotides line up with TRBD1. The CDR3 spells CASSLVAGGGTGELFF. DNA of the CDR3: TGCGCCAGCAGCTTGGTTGCAGGGGGTGGCACCGGGGAGCTGTTTTTT. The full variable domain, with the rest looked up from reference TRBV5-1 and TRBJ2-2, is KAGVTQTPRYLIKTRGQQVTLSCSPISGHRSVSWYQQTPGQGLQFLFEYFSETQRNKGNFPGRFSGRQFSNSRSEMNVSTLELGDSALYLCASSLVAGGGTGELFFGEGSRLTVL.